The rows below give T cell receptor beta chains drawn from one sample of a study of regulatory T cells in long-lasting Graves disease. In TCRdb, the multiplex PCR reads were re-called with MiXCR into one record per CDR3 protein. Of approximately 690,000 distinct CDR3 sequences listed, around 32% were seen once; the top ten hold under 50%. The sample here was peripheral blood mononuclear cells (PBMCs), taken when the disease was refractory, from a patient treated with antithyroid drugs. These receptors were obtained from a female donor with Graves disease. Each CDR3 is given with its conserved first and last residue. Each record gives: D gene, clone size, J gene, V gene, CDR3 length, CDR3 DNA, CDR3 protein. The D gene is left open where the match is weak. Some rows mark clone size as missing; the rest say once, few, many or name a class of expanded clone.

D gene: -
clone size: -
J gene: TRBJ1-1
V gene: TRBV20-1
CDR3 length: 13
CDR3 DNA: TGCAGTGCTACTTTTACAGGGTCCGGGGAAGCTTTCTTT
CDR3 protein: CSATFTGSGEAFF

D gene: TRBD2
clone size: -
J gene: TRBJ2-1
V gene: TRBV6-5
CDR3 length: 15
CDR3 DNA: TGTGCCAGCAGTTACGTCGCTAGCGGGTCCAATGAGCAGTTCTTC
CDR3 protein: CASSYVASGSNEQFF

D gene: TRBD2
clone size: few
J gene: TRBJ2-5
V gene: TRBV7-9
CDR3 length: 15
CDR3 DNA: TGTGCCAGCAGCTTAGGGCTAGCGGACCAAGAGACCCAGTACTTC
CDR3 protein: CASSLGLADQETQYF

D gene: -
clone size: few
J gene: TRBJ1-2
V gene: TRBV5-1
CDR3 length: 16
CDR3 DNA: TGCGCCAGCAGCTTGGAAGGGGCGTTGGGTTGGGATGGCTACACCTTC
CDR3 protein: CASSLEGALGWDGYTF

D gene: -
clone size: -
J gene: TRBJ2-5
V gene: TRBV20-1
CDR3 length: 17
CDR3 DNA: TGCAGTGCTAGAGAACCCAATAGCGGAATGGGCCAAGAGACCCAGTACTTC
CDR3 protein: CSAREPNSGMGQETQYF

D gene: -
clone size: -
J gene: TRBJ1-4
V gene: TRBV18
CDR3 length: 13
CDR3 DNA: TGTGCCAGCTCACCACCCGGAAGTGAAAAACTGTTTTTT
CDR3 protein: CASSPPGSEKLFF

D gene: -
clone size: few
J gene: TRBJ1-1
V gene: TRBV11-2
CDR3 length: 14
CDR3 DNA: TGTGCCAGCAGCTTAGATCGAGGGATCACTGAAGCTTTCTTT
CDR3 protein: CASSLDRGITEAFF

D gene: TRBD1
clone size: few
J gene: TRBJ1-5
V gene: TRBV18
CDR3 length: 14
CDR3 DNA: TGTGCCAGCTCATCGGACAGGGCTGGGCAGCCCCAGCATTTT
CDR3 protein: CASSSDRAGQPQHF

D gene: -
clone size: many
J gene: TRBJ1-1
V gene: TRBV2
CDR3 length: 11
CDR3 DNA: TGTGCCAGCAGTGATTGGAATGAAGCTTTCTTT
CDR3 protein: CASSDWNEAFF

D gene: TRBD2
clone size: few
J gene: TRBJ2-5
V gene: TRBV7-9
CDR3 length: 17
CDR3 DNA: TGTGCCAGCAGCTTAGTTGGGACTAGCGGTCGGCGATTGACCCAGTACTTC
CDR3 protein: CASSLVGTSGRRLTQYF

D gene: -
clone size: few
J gene: TRBJ1-5
V gene: TRBV12-3/TRBV12-4
CDR3 length: 16
CDR3 DNA: TGTGCCAGCAGTTTATCAGGCTTCGAGGGCAATCAGCCCCAGCATTTT
CDR3 protein: CASSLSGFEGNQPQHF

D gene: TRBD1
clone size: few
J gene: TRBJ1-1
V gene: TRBV7-9
CDR3 length: 15
CDR3 DNA: TGTGCCAGCAGCACCCTACAGGGGACGTCCACTGAAGCTTTCTTT
CDR3 protein: CASSTLQGTSTEAFF

D gene: -
clone size: -
J gene: TRBJ2-6
V gene: TRBV12-3/TRBV12-4
CDR3 length: 17
CDR3 DNA: TGTGCCAGCAGTTCGCCAGGGGTGGTATCTGGGGCCAACGTCCTGACTTTC
CDR3 protein: CASSSPGVVSGANVLTF

D gene: TRBD2
clone size: -
J gene: TRBJ2-2
V gene: TRBV6-9
CDR3 length: 16
CDR3 DNA: TGTGCCAGCAGTTGGGGGGGGACTAGCGCCACCGGGGAGCTGTTTTTT
CDR3 protein: CASSWGGTSATGELFF

D gene: -
clone size: few
J gene: TRBJ1-2
V gene: TRBV20-1
CDR3 length: 15
CDR3 DNA: TGCAGTGCCTGGAACGGACAGCCTAATAACTATGGCTACACCTTC
CDR3 protein: CSAWNGQPNNYGYTF

D gene: TRBD1
clone size: -
J gene: TRBJ2-2
V gene: TRBV2
CDR3 length: 17
CDR3 DNA: TGTGCCAGCACACCAGGGGGCGCAAGGTCGAACACCGGGGAGCTGTTTTTT
CDR3 protein: CASTPGGARSNTGELFF

D gene: TRBD2
clone size: few
J gene: TRBJ2-7
V gene: TRBV5-1
CDR3 length: 17
CDR3 DNA: TGCGCCAGCAGCCCAGGACTAGCGGGAGGGCGCTCCCACGAGCAGTACTTC
CDR3 protein: CASSPGLAGGRSHEQYF

D gene: -
clone size: -
J gene: TRBJ1-5
V gene: TRBV12-3/TRBV12-4
CDR3 length: 15
CDR3 DNA: TGTGCCAGCAGCCGGGGCCAGGAGGTTAATCAGCCCCAGCATTTT
CDR3 protein: CASSRGQEVNQPQHF

D gene: TRBD1
clone size: few
J gene: TRBJ1-1
V gene: TRBV20-1
CDR3 length: 15
CDR3 DNA: TGCAGTGCTAGAGACCGAAGGACAGGGTGGACTGAAGCTTTCTTT
CDR3 protein: CSARDRRTGWTEAFF

D gene: -
clone size: few
J gene: TRBJ2-7
V gene: TRBV5-1
CDR3 length: 13
CDR3 DNA: TGCGCCAGCAGCTTCAGGCAGGGTAGCGAGCAGTACTTC
CDR3 protein: CASSFRQGSEQYF

D gene: TRBD2
clone size: -
J gene: TRBJ2-7
V gene: TRBV28
CDR3 length: 15
CDR3 DNA: TGTGCCAGCAGCCCAGCGGGGGCAGGGTCCTACGAGCAGTACTTC
CDR3 protein: CASSPAGAGSYEQYF

D gene: -
clone size: few
J gene: TRBJ1-1
V gene: TRBV30
CDR3 length: 14
CDR3 DNA: TGTGCCTGGAGTGTACCTGGAGGCCCAGGTTTTGCTTTCTTT
CDR3 protein: CAWSVPGGPGFAFF

D gene: -
clone size: many
J gene: TRBJ2-7
V gene: TRBV28
CDR3 length: 13
CDR3 DNA: TGTGCCAGCAGTTTTGCCCGCTCCTACGAGCAGTACTTC
CDR3 protein: CASSFARSYEQYF

D gene: TRBD1
clone size: few
J gene: TRBJ2-2
V gene: TRBV6-1
CDR3 length: 16
CDR3 DNA: TGTGCCAGCAGTGAAGCGACAGGGGGGGATGGCGGGGAGCTGTTTTTT
CDR3 protein: CASSEATGGDGGELFF

D gene: -
clone size: few
J gene: TRBJ1-5
V gene: TRBV28
CDR3 length: 17
CDR3 DNA: TGTGCCAGCAGTTTAATGGTTGGGGGACCCTTAAATCAGCCCCAGCATTTT
CDR3 protein: CASSLMVGGPLNQPQHF

D gene: -
clone size: -
J gene: TRBJ2-7
V gene: TRBV4-1
CDR3 length: 12
CDR3 DNA: TGCGCCAGCAAAGGTTGGGATCCCGAGCAGTACTTC
CDR3 protein: CASKGWDPEQYF

D gene: -
clone size: -
J gene: TRBJ1-2
V gene: TRBV11-2
CDR3 length: 11
CDR3 DNA: TGTGCCAGCAGCTTATACAGTGGCTACACCTTC
CDR3 protein: CASSLYSGYTF

D gene: TRBD2
clone size: -
J gene: TRBJ2-5
V gene: TRBV18
CDR3 length: 14
CDR3 DNA: TGTGCCAGCTCGCGGGAGTTAGGCCAAGAGACCCAGTACTTC
CDR3 protein: CASSRELGQETQYF

D gene: -
clone size: few
J gene: TRBJ1-6
V gene: TRBV27
CDR3 length: 14
CDR3 DNA: TGTGCCAGCAGTCCCGGGATTGGGAATTCACCCCTCCACTTT
CDR3 protein: CASSPGIGNSPLHF

D gene: -
clone size: many
J gene: TRBJ2-5
V gene: TRBV6-1
CDR3 length: 14
CDR3 DNA: TGTGCCAGCAGTGAGGGTTGGACTAAAGAGACCCAGTACTTC
CDR3 protein: CASSEGWTKETQYF

D gene: -
clone size: few
J gene: TRBJ2-7
V gene: TRBV5-1
CDR3 length: 15
CDR3 DNA: TGCGCCAGCAGCAAGGGAGCCCAGGTTGCCTACGAGCAGTACTTC
CDR3 protein: CASSKGAQVAYEQYF

D gene: -
clone size: many
J gene: TRBJ2-5
V gene: TRBV2
CDR3 length: 14
CDR3 DNA: TGTGCCAGCAGCCTTGACAGACCACAAGAGACCCAGTACTTC
CDR3 protein: CASSLDRPQETQYF

D gene: TRBD1
clone size: few
J gene: TRBJ2-7
V gene: TRBV5-4
CDR3 length: 13
CDR3 DNA: TGTGCCAGCAGCGGGGGACAGTCCTACGAGCAGTACTTC
CDR3 protein: CASSGGQSYEQYF

D gene: -
clone size: few
J gene: TRBJ1-3
V gene: TRBV6-4
CDR3 length: 15
CDR3 DNA: TGTGCTAGCAACCTAGACAGGAGCTCTGGAAACACCATATATTTT
CDR3 protein: CASNLDRSSGNTIYF